The 27 T cell receptor beta chains below all came from one sample that was sequenced in a study of beta chain features in type 1 diabetes. Study-wide points: All four CD4+ subsets of Type 1 diabetes patients contained TCRB CDR3s that were moderately but significantly shorter.

The whole isolated RNA underwent reverse transcription, so sequencing captured expressed TCRB transcripts. Assay: immunoSEQ multiplex PCR; the TCRdb copy retains only in-frame clones and omits some. The sample holds 240,000 or so clones, over 11% seen once. These receptors have no known antigen. Specimen: naive CD4+ T cells from blood. The receptor source for this set is a man aged 30 to 45 with type 1 diabetes.

This clone occurred a few times. V gene TRBV29-1 combines with J gene TRBJ2-1; 12 bases are shared with TRBD2. Looked up from germline, CDR1 is SQVTM and CDR2 is ANQGSEA. The CDR3 length is 14 residues. J was trimmed by 4 bases and V by 4 bases; bases with no gene match: 2. CDR3 nucleotides: TGCAGCGTTGTGGGACTAGCGGGTTACAATGAGCAGTTCTTC. It specifies CSVVGLAGYNEQFF.

In its sample, this clone was seen a few times. The chain employs TRBV5-1 and TRBJ2-2, with TRBD1 matching over 7 bases. Germline loops: CDR1 SGHRS, CDR2 YFSETQ. The CDR3 totals 17 residues. The J segment lost 2 bases and the V segment lost 0 bases, leaving 7 bases of the junction unmatched. The CDR3 DNA reads as TGCGCCAGCAGCTTGGGGTCACAGGGGATAAACACCGGGGAGCTGTTTTTT. Translation: CASSLGSQGINTGELFF. Full variable domain (rest looked up from reference TRBV5-1 and TRBJ2-2): KAGVTQTPRYLIKTRGQQVTLSCSPISGHRSVSWYQQTPGQGLQFLFEYFSETQRNKGNFPGRFSGRQFSNSRSEMNVSTLELGDSALYLCASSLGSQGINTGELFFGEGSRLTVL.

A remark on this clone: The sample has other DNA sequences that encode this CDR3 too. CDR3 in amino acids: CAISDSGQNTEAFF. In DNA form, the CDR3 reads TGTGCCATCAGTGACTCGGGACAGAACACTGAAGCTTTCTTT. The chain links TRBV10-3 to TRBJ1-1; a weak D match, TRBD1 (6 bases). The germline V gene encodes CDR1 ENHRY and CDR2 SYGVKD. V gave up 3 bases and J gave up 1 base, with 9 bases separating them. The CDR3 loop spans 14 amino acids.

The J gene is TRBJ2-1, the V gene TRBV18; 10 positions match TRBD2. The germline V gene encodes CDR1 KGHSH and CDR2 LQKENI. The CDR3 runs to 13 residues. Unmatched junction bases numbered 4, after V lost 6 bases and J lost 8 bases. CDR3 in amino acids: CASSSGREDEQFF. The CDR3 region has the DNA TGTGCCAGCTCCAGCGGGAGGGAGGATGAGCAGTTCTTC. The full variable domain, rest sourced from reference TRBV18 and TRBJ2-1, is NAGVMQNPRHLVRRRGQEARLRCSPMKGHSHVYWYRQLPEEGLKFMVYLQKENIIDESGMPKERFSAEFPKEGPSILRIQQVVRGDSAAYFCASSSGREDEQFFGPGTRLTVL.

This chain joins TRBV7-2 and TRBJ2-7; the D gene is possibly TRBD1 (6 bases). Trimming cost V 2 bases and J 3 bases, with 14 bases left between them. CDR1 is SGHTA and CDR2 is FQGNSA in the germline V gene. The CDR3 length is 15 residues. The CDR3 is CASSLNQGQNYEQYF. The CDR3 DNA follows: TGTGCCAGCAGCTTAAACCAAGGACAGAACTACGAGCAGTACTTC. Combining the CDR3 with reference TRBV7-2 and TRBJ2-7 gives the whole variable domain GAGVSQSPSNKVTEKGKDVELRCDPISGHTALYWYRQSLGQGLEFLIYFQGNSAPDKSGLPSDRFSAERTGGSVSTLTIQRTQQEDSAVYLCASSLNQGQNYEQYFGPGTRLTVT.

V gene TRBV11-2 combines with J gene TRBJ2-5, with TRBD2 as a possible D gene (6 bases). CDR3 size: 15 residues. Germline-derived CDR1 and CDR2 are SGHAT and FQNNGV. Trimming cost V 2 bases and J 1 base, with 11 bases left between them. This CDR3 reads CASSLYGGTQETQYF. The CDR3 bases are TGTGCCAGCAGCTTATACGGCGGGACCCAAGAGACCCAGTACTTC.

This chain links TRBV29-1 with TRBJ2-4; 7 bases match TRBD2. The ends lost 0 bases at V and 6 bases at J; junction bases unmatched: 5. From germline, CDR1 is SQVTM and CDR2 ANQGSEA. This CDR3 comprises 14 residues. CDR3 DNA: TGCAGCGTTGAAGATCAACAGCGGGGAAACATTCAGTACTTC. It encodes CSVEDQQRGNIQYF.

The chain links TRBV21-1 to TRBJ2-7; TRBD1, the table's D call, lacks a check against the DNA. TRBV21-1 is described as a pseudogene. The CDR3 runs to 17 residues. The CDR3 DNA follows: TGTGCCAGCAGGCCGCCCGGACCTGTAGGGACAACTTACGAGCAGTACTTC. It translates to CASRPPGPVGTTYEQYF.

This clone has more than one count but fewer than ten. The gene calls are TRBV5-4 and TRBJ1-2; TRBD1 might be the D (5 bases). V was shortened by 4 bases and J by 4 bases, with 14 bases between the two germline ends. The CDR3 runs to 14 residues. The V gene's germline CDR1 is SGHNT and CDR2 YYREEE (reference sequence). CDR3 DNA sequence: TGTGCCAGCAGCGGTTCAAGGGGTGGCTATGGCTACACCTTC. Translation: CASSGSRGGYGYTF.

This clone has a handful of counts. The rearrangement links TRBV5-1 to TRBJ2-2; 7 nucleotides line up with TRBD2. This CDR3 region has 15 residues. V dropped 2 bases and J dropped 5; count of bases not matched to a gene: 6. The germline V gene has CDR1 SGHRS and CDR2 YFSETQ. This CDR3 reads CASSFDGGGTGELFF. DNA of the CDR3: TGCGCCAGCAGCTTCGACGGGGGAGGGACCGGGGAGCTGTTTTTT.

The chain joins TRBV30 to TRBJ2-5, with 12 bases aligning to TRBD2. Germline V lookup: CDR1 GTSNPN, CDR2 SVGIG (reference sequence). The CDR3 covers 15 residues. V gave up 3 bases and J gave up 4 bases; unmatched junction bases: 6. This CDR3 is CAWRAGLAGRETQYF. The CDR3 coding sequence is TGTGCCTGGAGGGCAGGACTAGCGGGGAGAGAGACCCAGTACTTC.

The rearrangement joins TRBV5-4 to TRBJ1-4, with TRBD1 matching 9 bases. CDR1 and CDR2 (germline): SGHNT, YYREEE (reference sequence). This CDR3 has 14 residues. V lost 5 bases and J lost 7; bases outside the gene matches: 6. The CDR3 is CASSRDRVPEKLFF. The CDR3 DNA follows: TGTGCCAGCAGTCGGGACAGGGTGCCTGAAAAACTGTTTTTT.

This clone was counted between two and nine times. This chain joins TRBV4-1 and TRBJ1-1; D is possibly TRBD1 (5 bases). CDR3 length equals 14 residues. V was trimmed by 0 bases and J by 7 bases, leaving 12 bases between them. The germline gives CDR1 MGHRA, CDR2 YSYEKL. DNA of the CDR3: TGCGCCAGCAGCCAAGAAGCACAGGTATTTGAAGCTTTCTTT. This sequence encodes CASSQEAQVFEAFF.

The chain couples TRBV30 to TRBJ1-1, with D tentatively TRBD1 (5 bases). The CDR3 spans 15 residues. V was clipped by 0 bases and J by 0 bases, with 11 bases between them. Germline V gene data show CDR1 as GTSNPN and CDR2 as SVGIG (reference sequence). In nucleotides, the CDR3 is TGTGCCTGGAGTGTGGGGCAGATCATGAACACTGAAGCTTTCTTT. As protein: CAWSVGQIMNTEAFF.

This clone was recorded a few times. The V and J genes are TRBV30 and TRBJ2-5; tentative D call: TRBD2 (5 bases). The CDR3 runs to 14 residues. Germline assignment: CDR1 GTSNPN and CDR2 SVGIG (reference sequence). The V end lost 3 bases, the J end lost 2 bases, and 13 bases lay between the germline ends. CDR3 sequence (DNA): TGTGCCTGGAGCTTTGGCGGGTCTCAAGAGACCCAGTACTTC. Amino acids: CAWSFGGSQETQYF.

This clone was recorded a few times. The chain employs TRBV7-2 and TRBJ1-5; D gene unclear. Between the trimmed V and J ends, which lost 4 bases and 6 bases, there was a span of 13 bases. The CDR3 extends over 14 amino acids. Germline loops: CDR1 SGHTA, CDR2 FQGNSA. The CDR3 sequence is CASSSSPAGQPQHF. DNA for the CDR3: TGTGCCAGCAGCTCCTCCCCCGCCGGTCAGCCCCAGCATTTT.

This clone was detected a few times. The chain joins TRBV5-1 to TRBJ2-5; no definite D call. Trimming removed 4 bases at V and 0 bases at J, with 4 bases between. The length of the CDR3 is 12 residues. CDR1 and CDR2 from the germline V gene are SGHRS and YFSETQ. CDR3 DNA sequence: TGCGCCAGCAGCCAAAACCAAGAGACCCAGTACTTC. Translation gives CASSQNQETQYF.

This clone was picked up a small number of times. This chain joins TRBV7-9 and TRBJ1-1; 8 nucleotides line up with TRBD1. Trimming at V came to 4 bases and at J to 7 bases, leaving 5 bases not matched to a gene. The CDR3 runs to 13 residues. Germline CDR1 is SEHNR and CDR2 is FQNEAQ (reference sequence). Written as DNA, the CDR3 is TGTGCCAGCAGCTCATTGACAGGGGTTGAAGCTTTCTTT. This encodes CASSSLTGVEAFF.

The chain uses TRBV6-1 and TRBJ2-3; the match to TRBD1 covers 9 bases. V shed 6 bases and J 2 bases; nucleotides not matched to a gene: 6. The CDR3 contains 15 residues. CDR1 and CDR2 (germline): MNHNS, SASEGT. The CDR3: CASRTGTGYTDTQYF. The DNA of the CDR3 is TGTGCCAGCAGGACCGGGACAGGGTACACAGATACGCAGTATTTT.

This clone was detected only a few times. The rearrangement uses TRBV5-1 and TRBJ2-2; D remains unclear. The germline CDR1 and CDR2 sequences are SGHRS and YFSETQ. This CDR3 spans 16 amino acids. V was cut by 0 bases and J by 0 bases, with 9 bases left in between. The DNA of the CDR3 is TGCGCCAGCAGCTTGGTGGGCGTCGCGAACACCGGGGAGCTGTTTTTT. Amino acids: CASSLVGVANTGELFF.

V and J are TRBV30 and TRBJ2-5, with D possibly TRBD1 on 6 matching bases. CDR1 and CDR2 from the germline V gene are GTSNPN and SVGIG (reference sequence). The CDR3 is 13 residues long. V lost 4 bases and J 5 bases, leaving 14 bases between the germline ends. The DNA for the CDR3 is TGTGCCTGGATCCCCAGGGGAGTGGAGACCCAGTACTTC. Translation: CAWIPRGVETQYF.

This chain links TRBV5-4 with TRBJ2-1, with unresolved D. This CDR3 has 16 residues. Germline CDR1 reads SGHNT; CDR2 reads YYREEE (reference sequence). Between the trimmed V and J ends, which lost 0 bases and 2 bases, there was a span of 12 bases. For the CDR3, the DNA is TGTGCCAGCAGCTTGGCTGGTTCGGTGGCCTACAATGAGCAGTTCTTC. It translates to CASSLAGSVAYNEQFF.

CDR3 DNA sequence: TGTGCCAGCAGCGGCCCCCGGACAGCCGGGCGGACTGAAGCTTTCTTT. Its translation is CASSGPRTAGRTEAFF. This chain links TRBV9 with TRBJ1-1; a possible D gene is TRBD1 (6 bases). Trimming took 3 bases from V and 5 from J, leaving 20 bases between them. The V gene's germline CDR1 is SGDLS and CDR2 YYNGEE. CDR3 length: 16 residues.

The chain recombines TRBV23-1 with TRBJ1-2, with TRBD1 identical over 8 bases. TRBV23-1 has ORF status, its function being uncertain. CDR3 length: 17 amino acids. The trim removed 2 bases at V and 2 bases at J, leaving 10 bases unmatched. The CDR3 DNA follows: TGCGCCAGCAGTCAAGGGCAGGGGGCCCTCCCAAACTATGGCTACACCTTC. Its protein product is CASSQGQGALPNYGYTF.

This chain links TRBV19 with TRBJ1-1; 7 bases match TRBD1. Germline V gene sequence: CDR1 LNHDA, CDR2 SQIVND (reference sequence). CDR3 length: 14 residues. Trimming took 7 bases from V and 4 from J; bases not matched to a gene: 9. Written as DNA, the CDR3 is TGTGCCAGTAAGGAGACAGGGTATGGCACTGAAGCTTTCTTT. Amino acid sequence: CASKETGYGTEAFF.

A few counts support this clone. V is TRBV6-5 and J is TRBJ1-1; tentative D call: TRBD1 (6 bases). The germline V and J ends were trimmed by 3 bases and 4 bases, with 18 bases remaining between them. The CDR3 covers 16 residues. Per the germline V gene, CDR1 is MNHEY and CDR2 is SVGAGI. CDR3 residues: CASSYYRDTLGTEAFF. CDR3 sequence (DNA): TGTGCCAGCAGTTATTACCGGGACACCTTGGGCACTGAAGCTTTCTTT.

V and J are TRBV25-1 and TRBJ1-3; D is undetermined. The CDR3 loop spans 14 amino acids. Trimming took off 4 bases at V and 0 bases at J, with 7 bases between the two ends. Germline V CDR1 and CDR2: MGHDK, SYGVNS. CDR3 in amino acids: CASSGPGSGNTIYF. CDR3 sequence (DNA): TGTGCCAGCAGTGGACCAGGCTCTGGAAACACCATATATTTT.